The 15 T cell receptor beta chains reported below all come from one sample, sequenced in a study of blood T cell repertoires in COVID-19. Assay: immunoSEQ multiplex PCR; the TCRdb copy retains only in-frame clones and omits some. Among roughly 150,000 clones listed, 84% were seen once. Sequenced material: peripheral blood. The origin of the receptors is a woman over 75 with COVID-19, enrolled during active disease.

The rearrangement links TRBV5-1 to TRBJ2-5, with 9 bases lining up with TRBD2. After removal of 4 bases from V and 1 base from J, the junction contained 5 bases not matched to a gene. The germline gives CDR1 SGHRS, CDR2 YFSETQ. The CDR3 runs to 15 residues. The CDR3 bases are TGCGCCAGCAGCCTCGGACTAGCGCTCCAAGAGACCCAGTACTTC. Its translation is CASSLGLALQETQYF.

The rearrangement joins TRBV18 to TRBJ1-6, with 12 nucleotides matching TRBD1. Trimming at V came to 7 bases and at J to 9 bases, leaving 10 bases not matched to a gene. CDR1 and CDR2 (germline): KGHSH, LQKENI. This CDR3 contains 16 residues. Here the CDR3 DNA reads TGTGCCAGCTTTTTCAGTCCGGGACAGGGGGCTTCACCCCTCCACTTT. Amino acid sequence: CASFFSPGQGASPLHF. Filled out from reference TRBV18 and TRBJ1-6, the complete variable domain reads NAGVMQNPRHLVRRRGQEARLRCSPMKGHSHVYWYRQLPEEGLKFMVYLQKENIIDESGMPKERFSAEFPKEGPSILRIQQVVRGDSAAYFCASFFSPGQGASPLHFGNGTRLTVT.

The genes are TRBV18 and TRBJ2-2; 7 nucleotides agree with TRBD1. CDR3 length: 15 residues. Germline trimming cut 3 bases from V and 5 bases from J; bases unmatched to any gene: 6. The germline gives CDR1 KGHSH, CDR2 LQKENI. CDR3 bases: TGTGCCAGCTCACCCCGCTACAGGGGTACCGGGGAGCTGTTTTTT. This translates into CASSPRYRGTGELFF. Full variable domain (missing parts from reference TRBV18 and TRBJ2-2): NAGVMQNPRHLVRRRGQEARLRCSPMKGHSHVYWYRQLPEEGLKFMVYLQKENIIDESGMPKERFSAEFPKEGPSILRIQQVVRGDSAAYFCASSPRYRGTGELFFGEGSRLTVL.

The chain uses TRBV7-3 and TRBJ1-2; D not resolved. The CDR3 contains 14 residues. Germline loops: CDR1 SGHTA, CDR2 FQGTGA. Trimming left V 4 bases short and J 8 bases short, with 17 bases between. The chain's CDR3 is CASSSAGSHVGYTF. CDR3 DNA sequence: TGTGCCAGCAGCTCCGCGGGTTCTCATGTAGGCTACACCTTC.

The chain combines TRBV6-1 with TRBJ2-1, with D possibly being TRBD1 (6 bases). Trimming pared 1 base from V and 10 bases from J, leaving 14 bases between. Germline assignment: CDR1 MNHNS and CDR2 SASEGT. The CDR3 loop spans 14 amino acids. The CDR3 here is CASSEGWGLGEQFF. CDR3 coding DNA: TGTGCCAGCAGTGAAGGGTGGGGGCTCGGCGAGCAGTTCTTC.

J is TRBJ1-2 and V is TRBV15; TRBD1 might be the D (5 bases). V was pared by 5 bases and J by 2 bases, with 15 bases between. Per germline, CDR1 LNHNV and CDR2 YYDKDF (reference sequence). The CDR3 is 15 amino acids. This CDR3 reads CATSVQGPTNYGYTF. The DNA of the CDR3 is TGTGCCACCAGCGTTCAGGGCCCAACAAACTATGGCTACACCTTC. Variable domain in full (rest from reference TRBV15 and TRBJ1-2): DAMVIQNPRYQVTQFGKPVTLSCSQTLNHNVMYWYQQKSSQAPKLLFHYYDKDFNNEADTPDNFQSRRPNTSFCFLDIRSPGLGDTAMYLCATSVQGPTNYGYTFGSGTRLTVV.

The rearrangement uses TRBV5-6 and TRBJ1-6, with 7 bases fitting TRBD1. Trimming took 1 base from V and 3 from J; bases not matched to a gene: 4. The CDR3 extends over 16 amino acids. CDR1 is SGHDT, CDR2 YYEEEE, per germline. The CDR3 nucleotides are TGTGCCAGCAGCTTGCCAGGACAGGACTATAATTCACCCCTCCACTTT. As protein: CASSLPGQDYNSPLHF.

DNA for the CDR3: TGTGCCAGCAGCAACCTCTGGAGGGAGCAGTACTTC. It codes for CASSNLWREQYF. The V call is TRBV6-5, the J call TRBJ2-7, with D possibly matching TRBD2 (5 bases). CDR1 MNHEY and CDR2 SVGAGI come from the germline V gene. V was trimmed by 6 bases and J by 7 bases, leaving 13 bases between them. CDR3 length: 12 amino acids.

The sample holds a few counts of this clone. This chain joins TRBV27 and TRBJ1-2; possible D gene TRBD1, 6 bases. The CDR3 covers 14 residues. CDR1 MNHEY and CDR2 SMNVEV come from the germline V gene (reference sequence). Between the trimmed V and J ends, which lost 5 bases and 2 bases, there was a span of 12 bases. This chain's CDR3 is CASSPRTENYGYTF. DNA of the CDR3: TGTGCCAGCAGTCCGCGGACAGAAAACTATGGCTACACCTTC.

This clone appeared a few times. The V and J genes are TRBV7-8 and TRBJ1-5; D unresolved. The CDR3 has 15 amino acids. The germline V and J ends were trimmed by 1 base and 3 bases, with 10 bases remaining between them. Germline CDR1 and CDR2: SGHVS and FQNEAQ. The CDR3 DNA reads as TGTGCCAGCAGCTTAGGAGGCGGTACCAATCAGCCCCAGCATTTT. Protein sequence: CASSLGGGTNQPQHF.

This clone was seen once. The V call is TRBV7-6, the J call TRBJ2-2, with D perhaps matching TRBD1 (6 bases). This CDR3 has 16 amino acids. Trimming stripped 3 bases from V and 7 bases from J, with 18 bases between. Looked up from germline, CDR1 is SGHVS and CDR2 is FNYEAQ. This chain's CDR3 is CASSFGFRGDIGELFF. CDR3 DNA sequence: TGTGCCAGCAGCTTTGGTTTCAGGGGTGATATCGGGGAGCTGTTTTTT.

The gene calls are TRBV5-1 and TRBJ2-3, with D possibly TRBD2 on 6 matching bases. The V end lost 2 bases, the J end lost 2 bases, and 12 bases lay between the germline ends. Germline CDR1 is SGHRS and CDR2 is YFSETQ. There are 15 residues in the CDR3. The CDR3 spells CASSLIAGFTDTQYF. CDR3 in DNA: TGCGCCAGCAGCTTAATTGCGGGATTCACAGATACGCAGTATTTT.

The rearrangement links TRBV7-7 to TRBJ2-2; TRBD1 matches at 9 bases. J gave up 4 bases and V 6 bases, and 9 bases lay outside the gene matches. The CDR3 has 16 residues. Germline V gives CDR1 SSHAT, CDR2 FNYEAQ (reference sequence). The CDR3 DNA follows: TGTGCCAGCAGTTTTACCGGGACAGGGACCACCGGGGAGCTGTTTTTT. Translation: CASSFTGTGTTGELFF.

The chain links TRBV6-2 or TRBV6-3 to TRBJ2-5; TRBD2 matches at 8 bases. CDR1 and CDR2 from the germline V gene are MNHEY and SVGEGT. V gave up 6 bases and J gave up 2 bases; unmatched junction bases: 8. This CDR3 region has 15 residues. The CDR3 here is CASRPSGRRQETQYF. The CDR3 DNA reads TGTGCCAGCAGGCCTAGCGGGCGCCGACAAGAGACCCAGTACTTC.

The chain couples TRBV28 to TRBJ2-7; 11 nucleotides line up with TRBD1. J was trimmed by 5 bases and V by 5 bases; bases with no gene match: 11. Germline assignment: CDR1 MDHEN and CDR2 SYDVKM. The CDR3 has 16 amino acids. The CDR3 sequence: CASSDVGQGARDEQYF. CDR3 in DNA: TGTGCCAGCAGTGACGTCGGACAGGGGGCGCGAGACGAGCAGTACTTC.